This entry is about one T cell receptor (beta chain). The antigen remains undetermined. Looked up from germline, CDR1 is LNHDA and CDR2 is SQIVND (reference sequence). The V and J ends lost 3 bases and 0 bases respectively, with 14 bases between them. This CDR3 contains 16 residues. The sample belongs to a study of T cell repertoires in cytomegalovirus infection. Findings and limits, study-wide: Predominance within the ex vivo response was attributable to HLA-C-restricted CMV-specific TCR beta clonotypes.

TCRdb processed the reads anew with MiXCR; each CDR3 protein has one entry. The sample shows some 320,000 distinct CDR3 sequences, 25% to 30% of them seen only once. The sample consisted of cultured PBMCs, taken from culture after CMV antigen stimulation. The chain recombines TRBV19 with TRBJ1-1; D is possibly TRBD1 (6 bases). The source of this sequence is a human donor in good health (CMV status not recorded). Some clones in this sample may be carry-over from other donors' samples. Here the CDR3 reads CASSMAGAQMNTEAFF. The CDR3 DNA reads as TGTGCCAGTAGTATGGCAGGGGCACAAATGAACACTGAAGCTTTCTTT.